The 23 T cell receptor beta chains in this list originate from one sample, sequenced in a study of cytotoxic CD8 clonotypes in ibrutinib-treated CLL (dated by TCRdb to about 2021). Reading the label with the study, this specimen's time point is: around 2 years on ibrutinib. Receptor amplification or capture employed the immunoSEQ multiplex PCR assay. TCRdb took this table from immuneACCESS and kept in-frame rearrangements with V and J called. Such tables lack part of the clones; where checked against another copy, unresolved V genes explain under half of the gap, and the rest is unexplained. In this sample the table shows over 100,000 clones, more than 55% of which occur a single time. The leading ten clones occupy roughly 35% of the sample. The sample in question was PBMCs, obtained after 24 months of ibrutinib treatment. These receptor sequences come from a human donor with chronic lymphocytic leukemia.

The chain is built from TRBV28 and TRBJ2-7, with a weak D call TRBD1 (6 bases). V was pared by 7 bases and J by 5 bases, with 21 bases between. Germline V gene lookup returns CDR1 MDHEN and CDR2 SYDVKM. The CDR3 runs to 15 residues. CDR3 region: CASTLGDQGSDEQYF. The CDR3 DNA is TGTGCCAGCACCCTGGGCGACCAGGGGAGCGACGAGCAGTACTTC.

This clone was detected a few times. V is TRBV30 and J is TRBJ1-2; the match to TRBD1 covers 7 bases. This CDR3 region has 13 residues. V trimming: 4 bases; J trimming: 11 bases; junction bases outside the gene matches: 13. Per germline, CDR1 GTSNPN and CDR2 SVGIG (reference sequence). CDR3 sequence (DNA): TGTGCCTGGAACCCCGCGGGCAGGGGGAAGTACACCTTC. It codes for CAWNPAGRGKYTF.

The V gene is TRBV7-8, the J gene TRBJ1-6, with D tentatively TRBD1 (5 bases). With 1 base removed from V and 8 bases from J, the gap between germline ends came to 15 bases. CDR3 length equals 16 residues. Germline CDR1 reads SGHVS; CDR2 reads FQNEAQ. CDR3 amino acids: CASSLGLQGGDSPLHF. CDR3 bases: TGTGCCAGCAGCTTAGGCTTGCAGGGCGGCGATTCACCCCTCCACTTT.

The chain employs TRBV18 and TRBJ2-3, with a tentative D call TRBD1 (6 bases). Germline-derived CDR1 and CDR2 are KGHSH and LQKENI. The CDR3 runs 15 residues. V was cut by 2 bases and J by 6 bases, with 15 bases left in between. The CDR3 bases are TGTGCCAGCTCACCATCTCGGCAGGGGTTTGATACGCAGTATTTT. Protein sequence: CASSPSRQGFDTQYF.

This chain connects TRBV9 to TRBJ2-3, with 7 nucleotides matching TRBD2. The CDR3 totals 19 residues. The ends lost 0 bases at V and 1 base at J; junction bases unmatched: 14. The V gene's germline CDR1 is SGDLS and CDR2 YYNGEE. CDR3 sequence: CASSVDPGGGWAGTDTQYF. The CDR3 DNA sequence: TGTGCCAGCAGCGTAGACCCTGGGGGGGGATGGGCTGGCACAGATACGCAGTATTTT.

This chain joins TRBV5-1 and TRBJ1-2, with 9 nucleotides matching TRBD1. This CDR3 comprises 15 residues. Germline lookup yields CDR1 SGHRS and CDR2 YFSETQ. The ends lost 0 bases at V and 2 bases at J; junction bases unmatched: 2. CDR3 in amino acids: CASSLGQGVNYGYTF. The CDR3, as DNA: TGCGCCAGCAGCTTGGGACAGGGGGTAAACTATGGCTACACCTTC. The entire variable domain, with the rest obtained from reference TRBV5-1 and TRBJ1-2, is as follows: KAGVTQTPRYLIKTRGQQVTLSCSPISGHRSVSWYQQTPGQGLQFLFEYFSETQRNKGNFPGRFSGRQFSNSRSEMNVSTLELGDSALYLCASSLGQGVNYGYTFGSGTRLTVV.

The chain employs TRBV6-1 and TRBJ2-7, with a possible D match to TRBD1 (6 bases). Germline V gene lookup returns CDR1 MNHNS and CDR2 SASEGT. The CDR3 is 12 residues long. Trimming pared 1 base from V and 12 bases from J, leaving 13 bases between. The CDR3 is CASSEGPMTGYF. As DNA, the CDR3 is TGTGCCAGCAGTGAAGGTCCAATGACAGGGTACTTC.

This clone was detected only a few times. V is TRBV5-1 and J is TRBJ1-2; D gene uncertain. This CDR3 comprises 12 residues. V was trimmed by 4 bases and J by 4 bases, leaving 8 bases between them. CDR1 is SGHRS, CDR2 YFSETQ, per germline. Here the CDR3 reads CASSADFYGYTF. The CDR3 DNA follows: TGCGCCAGCAGCGCGGACTTCTATGGCTACACCTTC.

This clone was detected a few times. This rearrangement joins TRBV5-1 to TRBJ2-3; 10 positions agree with TRBD1. V shed 4 bases and J 3 bases; nucleotides not matched to a gene: 8. Looked up from germline, CDR1 is SGHRS and CDR2 is YFSETQ. The CDR3 length is 16 residues. In DNA form, the CDR3 reads TGCGCCAGCAGCCCGGGGACAGGGGATTTAACAGATACGCAGTATTTT. This encodes CASSPGTGDLTDTQYF.

The chain couples TRBV29-1 to TRBJ2-1, with 7 bases fitting TRBD1. Per germline, CDR1 SQVTM and CDR2 ANQGSEA. V gave up 1 base and J gave up 6 bases; unmatched junction bases: 9. The length of the CDR3 is 15 residues. CDR3 DNA sequence: TGCAGCGTTGAAGTGGGTCCTTACAGGGGCAATGAGCAGTTCTTC. It encodes CSVEVGPYRGNEQFF.

This clone was seen only once. The chain is built from TRBV30 and TRBJ1-2, with a tentative D call TRBD1 (5 bases). The V gene lost 3 bases and the J gene lost 4 bases, with 15 bases spanning the gap. Germline V gene data show CDR1 as GTSNPN and CDR2 as SVGIG (reference sequence). This CDR3 is 14 amino acids long. CDR3 amino acids: CAWRGGRGAYGYTF. In DNA form, the CDR3 reads TGTGCCTGGAGGGGCGGGCGCGGGGCCTATGGCTACACCTTC.

The genes are TRBV7-9 and TRBJ1-4; D may be TRBD1 (6 bases). The CDR3 runs 14 residues. The germline V and J ends were trimmed by 5 bases and 4 bases, with 11 bases remaining between them. CDR1 is SEHNR, CDR2 FQNEAQ, per germline (reference sequence). CDR3 bases: TGTGCCAGCAGCCCGGACAGTCATAATGAAAAACTGTTTTTT. Encoded protein: CASSPDSHNEKLFF.

The chain joins TRBV28 to TRBJ2-7; TRBD2 agrees at 13 bases. Trimming removed 10 bases from V and 7 bases from J; junction bases left unmatched: 10. From germline, CDR1 is MDHEN and CDR2 SYDVKM. The CDR3 is made up of 14 amino acids. The CDR3 region has the DNA TGTGCCATAAGGACTAGCGGGGGTTCGAATGAGCAGTACTTC. This gives the protein CAIRTSGGSNEQYF. The whole variable domain, filled in from reference TRBV28 and TRBJ2-7, reads DVKVTQSSRYLVKRTGEKVFLECVQDMDHENMFWYRQDPGLGLRLIYFSYDVKMKEKGDIPEGYSVSREKKERFSLILESASTNQTSMYLCAIRTSGGSNEQYFGPGTRLTVT.

This clone has only a few counts. The genes are TRBV5-6 and TRBJ1-2; 7 bases align to TRBD1. The CDR3 contains 14 residues. Germline V CDR1 and CDR2: SGHDT, YYEEEE. V was pared by 2 bases and J by 4 bases, with 5 bases of the junction left unmatched. The CDR3 sequence: CASSFTGQSYGYTF. CDR3 bases: TGTGCCAGCAGCTTCACGGGACAGTCCTATGGCTACACCTTC.

This clone occurred many times. The V and J genes are TRBV19 and TRBJ1-6, with a possible D match to TRBD1 (5 bases). Germline V gene lookup returns CDR1 LNHDA and CDR2 SQIVND (reference sequence). V lost 11 bases and J 12 bases, leaving 17 bases between the germline ends. The CDR3 extends over 12 amino acids. The CDR3 protein is CAPPLGRGPLHF. The CDR3 DNA sequence: TGTGCCCCTCCTCTGGGGCGAGGACCCCTCCACTTT.

The chain is built from TRBV2 and TRBJ1-5; maybe TRBD1 (6 bases). The CDR3 totals 15 residues. The germline CDR1 and CDR2 sequences are SNHLY and FYNNEI. V was cut by 4 bases and J by 7 bases, with 17 bases left in between. Here the CDR3 reads CASSVGAGAGQPQHF. The CDR3 DNA reads as TGTGCCAGCAGTGTGGGGGCAGGGGCGGGGCAGCCCCAGCATTTT.

This clone was counted a few times. This sequence joins TRBV2 and TRBJ2-7; D uncertain. The V gene lost 7 bases and the J gene lost 2 bases, with 9 bases spanning the gap. From germline, CDR1 is SNHLY and CDR2 FYNNEI. The CDR3 sequence is 12 residues long. The DNA for the CDR3 is TGTGCCAGCACCTCCGACACCTACGAGCAGTACTTC. Amino acids: CASTSDTYEQYF. Full variable domain (rest looked up from reference TRBV2 and TRBJ2-7): EPEVTQTPSHQVTQMGQEVILRCVPISNHLYFYWYRQILGQKVEFLVSFYNNEISEKSEIFDDQFSVERPDGSNFTLKIRSTKLEDSAMYFCASTSDTYEQYFGPGTRLTVT.

In DNA, the CDR3 is TGTGCCAGCAGCCAACTTACAGGGGGACAAGAGACCCAGTACTTC. Its translation: CASSQLTGGQETQYF. The chain carries TRBV14 and TRBJ2-5, with TRBD1 identical over 8 bases. CDR1 and CDR2 (germline): SGHDN, FVKESK. The CDR3 is 15 amino acids. The ends lost 2 bases at V and 2 bases at J; junction bases unmatched: 4.

In this sample, this clone turned up a few times. The genes are TRBV5-4 and TRBJ2-3; no clear D. This CDR3 has 13 amino acids. The V end was cut by 4 bases, the J end by 0 bases, with 6 bases between. Germline V CDR1 and CDR2: SGHNT, YYREEE (reference sequence). CDR3 sequence (DNA): TGTGCCAGCAGCAGTACAAGCACAGATACGCAGTATTTT. It yields the protein CASSSTSTDTQYF.

This clone was seen just once. As DNA, the CDR3 is TGTGCCAGCAGCGTAGTATACACTTTTCAGCCCCAGCATTTT. Residues: CASSVVYTFQPQHF. The chain has TRBV9 and TRBJ1-5; D is unclear. The CDR3 consists of 14 residues. V was shortened by 0 bases and J by 6 bases, with 10 bases between the two germline ends. CDR1 is SGDLS and CDR2 is YYNGEE in the germline V gene.

This clone was observed a few times. V gene TRBV28 combines with J gene TRBJ2-1; no clear D gene. This CDR3 region has 15 residues. The germline V gene encodes CDR1 MDHEN and CDR2 SYDVKM. Trimming cost V 7 bases and J 6 bases, with 19 bases left between them. CDR3 in amino acids: CASKASISLGNEQFF. The CDR3 bases are TGTGCCAGCAAGGCTAGTATCTCATTGGGCAATGAGCAGTTCTTC.

In this sample, this clone turned up once. The chain uses TRBV5-6 and TRBJ1-6; tentative D call: TRBD1 (6 bases). The CDR3 covers 14 residues. Per the germline V gene, CDR1 is SGHDT and CDR2 is YYEEEE. V was pared by 1 base and J by 10 bases, with 12 bases between. As DNA, the CDR3 is TGTGCCAGCAGCTTGTCACAGGGTGAGTCACCCCTCCACTTT. Translated, it gives CASSLSQGESPLHF. Full variable domain (remainder filled in from reference TRBV5-6 and TRBJ1-6): DAGVTQSPTHLIKTRGQQVTLRCSPKSGHDTVSWYQQALGQGPQFIFQYYEEEERQRGNFPDRFSGHQFPNYSSELNVNALLLGDSALYLCASSLSQGESPLHFGNGTRLTVT.

This clone was recorded many times. The chain employs TRBV19 and TRBJ1-4; D remains ambiguous. Between the trimmed V and J ends, which lost 6 bases and 7 bases, there was a span of 12 bases. The CDR3 contains 13 residues. CDR1 LNHDA and CDR2 SQIVND come from the germline V gene (reference sequence). The CDR3 DNA reads TGTGCCAGTAGCCGGCAGGTCGGTGAAAAACTGTTTTTT. Encoded protein: CASSRQVGEKLFF.